The clone carrying this T cell receptor beta chain was counted only a few times. This CDR3 is 13 amino acids long. Trimming left V 6 bases short and J 5 bases short, with 10 bases between. Germline lookup yields CDR1 SGHTA and CDR2 FQGTGA. This sample was included in a study of T-cell memory formation after mild COVID-19. One entry per CDR3 protein, called by TCRdb with MiXCR from the 5' RACE reads. Of approximately 290,000 distinct CDR3 sequences in the sample, 15% to 20% were seen once. Sequencing was done on a sample of PBMCs or a T cell subset sorted from them (not recorded which). This TCR was recovered from a man aged 18 to 29 who had mild COVID-19 (a few samples of this study predate the infection). Cell type and time point are not known. The chain recombines TRBV7-3 with TRBJ2-2; tentatively, D is TRBD1 or TRBD2 (7 bases each). The CDR3 is CASRQGGTGELFF. For the CDR3, the DNA is TGTGCCAGCAGGCAGGGGGGGACCGGGGAGCTGTTTTTT.